This T cell receptor beta chain was sequenced in a study of T cells after yellow fever vaccination. Study-wide context: SMART-Seq v4 Ultra Low Input served to prepare low-cell-number fractions.

This CDR3 has 13 amino acids. Germline V gene sequence: CDR1 MNHEY, CDR2 SVGAGI. J lost 5 bases, V lost 6 bases, and 6 bases had no gene match. Universal primer sites and UMIs were introduced during 5'RACE template-switching synthesis of TCR cDNA. A single record per CDR3 protein comes from TCRdb applying MiXCR to the 5' RACE reads. The sample has 200,000 to 300,000 distinct CDR3 sequences; around 13% are singletons. The sample in question was CD4+ T cells sorted from PBMCs, obtained 45 days after the yellow fever booster vaccination. V is TRBV6-5 and J is TRBJ2-5; TRBD2 matches 7 bases. The sequence was collected from a man in his thirties or forties who received the YFV17D yellow fever vaccine. Written as DNA, the CDR3 is TGTGCCAGCAGGGGGGGGGAATGGGAGACCCAGTACTTC. Amino acid sequence: CASRGGEWETQYF.